What follows are 25 T cell receptor beta chains derived from one specimen sequenced in a study of breast tumors, draining lymph nodes, adjacent tissues. TCRdb reprocessed the multiplex PCR reads with MiXCR, giving one entry per CDR3 protein. Of some 14,000 distinct CDR3 sequences in the sample, 45% to 70% are singletons; the top ten hold over 25%. The specimen was tumor-adjacent breast tissue. These receptor sequences come from a female donor with breast cancer. Some clones in this sample may be carry-over from other donors' samples.

The chain recombines TRBV12-3 or TRBV12-4 with TRBJ2-1, with no clear D. Trimming pared 7 bases from V and 0 bases from J, leaving 10 bases between. This CDR3 region has 14 residues. DNA for the CDR3: TGTGCCAGCAATAAAGGTGGCTCCTACAATGAGCAGTTCTTC. It codes for CASNKGGSYNEQFF.

As for this clonotype: A read error may produce the germline difference seen at one junction end. The chain has TRBV3-1 and TRBJ1-2; D is unclear. The germline CDR1 and CDR2 sequences are LGHDT and YNNKEL (reference sequence). CDR3 length: 13 residues. The CDR3 here is CVSSQAAGRGYTF. As DNA, the CDR3 is TGTGTCAGCAGCCAGGCTGCAGGCCGCGGCTACACCTTC.

CDR3 DNA sequence: TGCAGTGCTAGCCGGACAGATACGCAGTATTTT. Translating it yields CSASRTDTQYF. V gene TRBV20-1 combines with J gene TRBJ2-3; D gene uncertain. Germline V gene lookup returns CDR1 DFQATT and CDR2 SNEGSKA (reference sequence). V lost 3 bases and J lost 3, with 4 bases in between. There are 11 residues in the CDR3.

The rearrangement uses TRBV11-2 and TRBJ1-6; possible D gene TRBD1, 6 bases. This CDR3 is 16 amino acids long. V lost 5 bases and J 0 bases, leaving 11 bases between the germline ends. Germline CDR1 reads SGHAT; CDR2 reads FQNNGV. Here the CDR3 reads CASSLGGSSYNSPLHF. CDR3 DNA: TGTGCCAGCAGCCTAGGGGGGAGCTCCTATAATTCACCCCTCCACTTT.

This clonotype is categorized as medium-sized. This rearrangement joins TRBV18 to TRBJ1-2, with D maybe TRBD1 (5 bases). This CDR3 comprises 13 residues. Germline values: CDR1 KGHSH, CDR2 LQKENI. Trimming removed 4 bases from V and 6 bases from J, with 12 bases in between. The CDR3 here is CASSLGEADGYTF. CDR3 nucleotides: TGTGCCAGCTCACTAGGGGAGGCGGATGGCTACACCTTC.

This clonotype appeared many times. The chain joins TRBV11-2 to TRBJ1-1; D unclear. This CDR3 region has 16 residues. Germline-derived CDR1 and CDR2 are SGHAT and FQNNGV. Trimming removed 3 bases at V and 1 base at J, with 15 bases between. The CDR3 protein is CASSFSADSRNTEAFF. The DNA for the CDR3 is TGTGCCAGCAGCTTTAGTGCAGACTCTCGGAACACTGAAGCTTTCTTT.

By sample share, this clonotype is large. The J gene is TRBJ2-3, the V gene TRBV9, with 9 bases lining up with TRBD2. The V segment lost 1 base and the J segment 3 bases; nucleotides outside the gene matches: 3. Germline values: CDR1 SGDLS, CDR2 YYNGEE. The CDR3 runs to 15 residues. For the CDR3, the DNA is TGTGCCAGCAGCGTACTAGCGGGACCAACAGATACGCAGTATTTT. This sequence encodes CASSVLAGPTDTQYF.

In this sample, this clonotype is medium-sized. This chain uses TRBV9 with TRBJ1-4; a possible D gene is TRBD1 (5 bases). Trimming stripped 0 bases from V and 7 bases from J, with 16 bases between. CDR3 length: 16 amino acids. Looked up from germline, CDR1 is SGDLS and CDR2 is YYNGEE. The CDR3 DNA reads TGTGCCAGCAGCGTAGGACAACGGGGAAGGGGTGAAAAACTGTTTTTT. Its translation: CASSVGQRGRGEKLFF.

This sequence joins TRBV9 and TRBJ1-6, with a possible D match to TRBD1 (6 bases). Deletions cut 0 bases from V and 8 bases from J, with 12 bases between. Germline-derived CDR1 and CDR2 are SGDLS and YYNGEE. The CDR3 has 15 residues. In DNA form, the CDR3 reads TGTGCCAGCAGCGTAGCTCTGGGGGCTTATTCACCCCTCCACTTT. Its protein product is CASSVALGAYSPLHF.

This rearrangement joins TRBV24-1 to TRBJ1-2, with D uncertain. This CDR3 has 12 residues. The germline CDR1 and CDR2 sequences are KGHDR and SFDVKD. As DNA, the CDR3 is TGTGCTAGAGACTCAATAGGGAATGGCTACACCTTC. Translated, it gives CARDSIGNGYTF.

This clonotype was seen ten or more times. V gene TRBV18 combines with J gene TRBJ2-7; D is undetermined. CDR1 is KGHSH, CDR2 LQKENI, per germline. CDR3 length: 15 residues. V was pared by 3 bases and J by 3 bases, with 15 bases between. CDR3 bases: TGTGCCAGCTCACCGGGTTCCGAAGGGAACTACGAGCAGTACTTC. Translated, it gives CASSPGSEGNYEQYF.

This clonotype was seen at least ten times. V gene TRBV20-1 combines with J gene TRBJ2-5; D perhaps matches TRBD2 (5 bases). This CDR3 spans 14 amino acids. The V end was cut by 6 bases, the J end by 4 bases, with 18 bases between. Germline V gives CDR1 DFQATT, CDR2 SNEGSKA (reference sequence). CDR3 nucleotides: TGCAGTGCCCGATGGACCTCGGAGGTAGAGACCCAGTACTTC. This codes for CSARWTSEVETQYF.

The genes are TRBV6-5 and TRBJ2-7; D possibly matches TRBD1 or TRBD2 (5 bases each). Germline V gene lookup returns CDR1 MNHEY and CDR2 SVGAGI. V was pared by 5 bases and J by 3 bases, with 11 bases between. CDR3 length: 13 residues. CDR3 sequence reads: CASSQRDGYEQYF. The CDR3 bases are TGTGCCAGCAGTCAAAGGGACGGCTACGAGCAGTACTTC.

The V and J genes are TRBV20-1 and TRBJ2-5, with 8 bases aligning to TRBD2. This CDR3 contains 14 residues. After removal of 5 bases from V and 2 bases from J, the junction contained 7 bases not matched to a gene. Germline CDR1 and CDR2: DFQATT and SNEGSKA (reference sequence). CDR3 in DNA: TGCAGTGCTGGAAGCGGGAGTGGACAAGAGACCCAGTACTTC. Translating it yields CSAGSGSGQETQYF.

Points on this clonotype: Without the conserved terminal phenylalanine or tryptophan, this CDR3 likely stems from a read error. No DNA is shown, since the ends of the CDR3 on it are uncertain; the CDR3 is the one TCRdb lists. V and J are TRBV9 and TRBJ1-5. The V gene's germline CDR1 is SGDLS and CDR2 YYNGEE. The CDR3 adds up to 13 amino acids, both ends counted. The CDR3 here is CASSVEVNQPQQL.

Within the sample, this clonotype is large (0.1 to 1%). A much larger clone differs from this one at a single base, so this may be a read error. The rearrangement uses TRBV20-1 and TRBJ1-2; TRBD1 matches 9 bases. Germline V CDR1 and CDR2: DFQATT, SNEGSKA (reference sequence). CDR3 size: 12 residues. The CDR3 region has the DNA TGCAGTGCTAAAGACAGGGGGTATGGCTCCACCTTC. It specifies CSAKDRGYGSTF.

This clonotype has only a few counts. V usage is TRBV4-2 and J usage is TRBJ1-3; D possibly corresponds to TRBD1 (5 bases). Between the trimmed V and J ends, which lost 0 bases and 8 bases, there was a span of 14 bases. Germline V lookup: CDR1 LGHNA, CDR2 YNFKEQ. The CDR3 is 15 amino acids. The CDR3 here is CASSQDRVVGDTIYF. CDR3 nucleotides: TGTGCCAGCAGCCAAGATAGGGTCGTGGGGGACACCATATATTTT.

The chain carries TRBV20-1 and TRBJ1-5, with D hard to call. V was trimmed by 6 bases and J by 7 bases, leaving 19 bases between them. CDR1 and CDR2 (germline): DFQATT, SNEGSKA (reference sequence). The CDR3 spans 14 residues. CDR3 DNA sequence: TGCAGTGCCAGTAGTTCCGGGGTTAGACAGCCCCAGCATTTT. Translated, it gives CSASSSGVRQPQHF.

This clonotype has a handful of counts. A clone one base away is much larger, so this may be a read error. The chain uses TRBV2 and TRBJ1-1; D unclear. Germline V CDR1 and CDR2: SNHLY, FYNNEI. The CDR3 loop spans 14 amino acids. The DNA of the CDR3 is TGTGCCAGCAGGGCCCTAACCAGCCGCACTGAAGCTTCCTTT. It translates to CASRALTSRTEASF.

The rearrangement links TRBV12-3 or TRBV12-4 to TRBJ2-5; a possible D gene is TRBD1 (5 bases). The V end lost 4 bases, the J end lost 9 bases, and 18 bases lay between the germline ends. The CDR3 has 14 residues. The CDR3 here is CASSSADRTQPQYF. CDR3 in DNA: TGTGCCAGCAGTTCCGCCGACAGAACCCAGCCCCAGTACTTC.

This chain joins TRBV6-1 and TRBJ1-6; TRBD1 agrees at 7 bases. This CDR3 is 13 amino acids long. V lost 6 bases to trimming and J lost 7 bases; unmatched junction nucleotides: 3. The germline V gene encodes CDR1 MNHNS and CDR2 SASEGT. The DNA of the CDR3 is TGTGCCAGCAGAGGGACAGAGAATTCACCCCTCCACTTT. Protein product: CASRGTENSPLHF.

This chain links TRBV2 with TRBJ1-1, with D tentatively TRBD1 (5 bases). V lost 7 bases and J 3 bases, leaving 12 bases between the germline ends. The CDR3 consists of 13 residues. CDR1 is SNHLY and CDR2 is FYNNEI in the germline V gene. The CDR3: CASMGPMDTEAFF. The CDR3 nucleotides read TGTGCCAGCATGGGACCTATGGACACTGAAGCTTTCTTT.

The rearrangement links TRBV9 to TRBJ1-4, with D perhaps matching TRBD1 (6 bases). From germline, CDR1 is SGDLS and CDR2 YYNGEE. The CDR3 length is 16 residues. V lost 4 bases and J 2 bases, leaving 15 bases between the germline ends. The CDR3 sequence is CASSRGGTNTNEKLFF. CDR3 in DNA: TGTGCCAGCAGCCGGGGCGGGACAAACACTAATGAAAAACTGTTTTTT.

This rearrangement joins TRBV20-1 to TRBJ1-4, with D hard to call. Deletions cut 0 bases from V and 13 bases from J, with 12 bases between. CDR1 is DFQATT and CDR2 is SNEGSKA in the germline V gene (reference sequence). The CDR3 loop spans 12 amino acids. In nucleotides, the CDR3 is TGCAGTGCTAGAGATCCCGGGATAGGACTGTTTTTT. It yields the protein CSARDPGIGLFF.

In nucleotides, the CDR3 is TGTGCCAGCAGCGAAAGGGACAGCTCCTATAATTCACCCCTCCACTTT. Translated: CASSERDSSYNSPLHF. The chain links TRBV7-9 to TRBJ1-6; 7 bases align to TRBD1. The V gene's germline CDR1 is SEHNR and CDR2 FQNEAQ (reference sequence). This CDR3 contains 16 residues. The V gene end was trimmed by 5 bases and the J gene end by 0 bases; junction bases not matched to a gene: 4. Filled out from reference TRBV7-9 and TRBJ1-6, the complete variable domain reads DTGVSQNPRHKITKRGQNVTFRCDPISEHNRLYWYRQTLGQGPEFLTYFQNEAQLEKSRLLSDRFSAERPKGSFSTLEIQRTEQGDSAMYLCASSERDSSYNSPLHFGNGTRLTVT.